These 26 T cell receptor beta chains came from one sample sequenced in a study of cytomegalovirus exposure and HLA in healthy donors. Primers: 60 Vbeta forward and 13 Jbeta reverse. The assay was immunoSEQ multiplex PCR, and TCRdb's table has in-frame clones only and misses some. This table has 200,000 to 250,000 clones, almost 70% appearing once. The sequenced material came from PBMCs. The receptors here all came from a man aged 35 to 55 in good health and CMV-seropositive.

The CDR3 reads CASSLGLGGAGNTIYF. The DNA of the CDR3 is TGCGCCAGCAGCTTGGGACTCGGGGGAGCGGGAAACACCATATATTTT. J is TRBJ1-3 and V is TRBV5-1, with TRBD1 as a possible D gene (5 bases). The CDR3 is 16 residues long. V was clipped by 0 bases and J by 4 bases, with 14 bases between them. CDR1 is SGHRS, CDR2 YFSETQ, per germline.

Here the CDR3 reads CASSQDWERGTEAFF. The CDR3 nucleotides are TGCGCCAGCAGCCAAGATTGGGAGCGGGGGACTGAAGCTTTCTTT. This chain uses TRBV4-3 with TRBJ1-1; possibly TRBD1 for D (5 bases). Between the trimmed V and J ends, which lost 0 bases and 5 bases, there was a span of 13 bases. The CDR3 is made up of 15 amino acids. Germline V gene lookup returns CDR1 LGHNA and CDR2 YSLEER.

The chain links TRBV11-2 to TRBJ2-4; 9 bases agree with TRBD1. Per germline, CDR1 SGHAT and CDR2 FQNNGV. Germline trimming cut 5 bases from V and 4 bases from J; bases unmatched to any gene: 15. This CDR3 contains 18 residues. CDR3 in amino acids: CASSLHPTGGQLKNIQYF. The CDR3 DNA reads TGTGCCAGCAGCCTCCACCCTACAGGGGGCCAGTTAAAAAACATTCAGTACTTC.

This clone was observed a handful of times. CDR3 bases: TGCGCCAGCAGCCAAGGGGGCGCTTTAATTGGCTACACCTTC. This encodes CASSQGGALIGYTF. This sequence joins TRBV4-1 and TRBJ1-2, with D perhaps matching TRBD1 (5 bases). Trimming pared 1 base from V and 7 bases from J, leaving 13 bases between. CDR3 length: 14 amino acids. CDR1 and CDR2 from the germline V gene are MGHRA and YSYEKL.

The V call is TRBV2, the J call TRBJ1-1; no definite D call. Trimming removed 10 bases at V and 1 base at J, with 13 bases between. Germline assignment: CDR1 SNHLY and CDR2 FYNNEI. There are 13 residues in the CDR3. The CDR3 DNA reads TGTGCCACGAGGAGGCCAGGGAACACTGAAGCTTTCTTT. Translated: CATRRPGNTEAFF.

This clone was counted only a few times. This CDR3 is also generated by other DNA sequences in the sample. CDR3 sequence reads: CASSPQGNSYNEQFF. CDR3 coding DNA: TGTGCCAGCAGCCCCCAGGGGAACTCCTACAATGAGCAGTTCTTC. The chain employs TRBV9 and TRBJ2-1; D is perhaps TRBD1 (6 bases). This CDR3 spans 15 amino acids. V was clipped by 4 bases and J by 0 bases, with 11 bases between them. Germline V lookup: CDR1 SGDLS, CDR2 YYNGEE.

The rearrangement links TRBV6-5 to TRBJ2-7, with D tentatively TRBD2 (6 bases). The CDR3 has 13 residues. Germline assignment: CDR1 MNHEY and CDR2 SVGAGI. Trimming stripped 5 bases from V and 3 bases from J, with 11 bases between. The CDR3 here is CASSTPGGYEQYF. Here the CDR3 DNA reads TGTGCCAGCAGTACCCCCGGGGGCTACGAGCAGTACTTC.

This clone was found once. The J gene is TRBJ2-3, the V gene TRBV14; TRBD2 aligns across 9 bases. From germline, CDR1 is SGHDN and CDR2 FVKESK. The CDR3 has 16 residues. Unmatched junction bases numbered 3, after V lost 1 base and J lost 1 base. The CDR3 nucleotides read TGTGCCAGCAGCCAAGGACGCGGGGGGGGCACAGATACGCAGTATTTT. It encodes CASSQGRGGGTDTQYF.

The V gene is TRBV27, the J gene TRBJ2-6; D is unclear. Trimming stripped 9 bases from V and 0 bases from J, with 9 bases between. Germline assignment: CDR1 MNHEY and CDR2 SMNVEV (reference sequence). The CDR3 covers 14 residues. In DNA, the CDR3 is TGTGCCAGTCTTCCCCTCTCTGGGGCCAACGTCCTGACTTTC. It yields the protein CASLPLSGANVLTF.

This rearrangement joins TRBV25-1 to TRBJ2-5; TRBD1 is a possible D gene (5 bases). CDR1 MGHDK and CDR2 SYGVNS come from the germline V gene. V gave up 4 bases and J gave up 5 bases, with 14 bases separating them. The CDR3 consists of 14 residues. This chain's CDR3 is CASSVPGNLETQYF. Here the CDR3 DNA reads TGTGCCAGCAGTGTCCCAGGGAATTTGGAGACCCAGTACTTC.

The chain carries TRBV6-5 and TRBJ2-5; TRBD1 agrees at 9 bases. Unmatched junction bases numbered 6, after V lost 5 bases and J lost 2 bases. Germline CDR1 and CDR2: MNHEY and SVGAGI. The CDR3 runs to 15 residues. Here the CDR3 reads CASSSAGTGQETQYF. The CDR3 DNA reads TGTGCCAGCAGTAGCGCCGGGACAGGGCAAGAGACCCAGTACTTC.

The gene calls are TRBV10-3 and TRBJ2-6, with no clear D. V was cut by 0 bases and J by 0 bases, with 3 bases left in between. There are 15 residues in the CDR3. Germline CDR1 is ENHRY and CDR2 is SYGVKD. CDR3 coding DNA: TGTGCCATCAGTGAGTCTCGCTCTGGGGCCAACGTCCTGACTTTC. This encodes CAISESRSGANVLTF.

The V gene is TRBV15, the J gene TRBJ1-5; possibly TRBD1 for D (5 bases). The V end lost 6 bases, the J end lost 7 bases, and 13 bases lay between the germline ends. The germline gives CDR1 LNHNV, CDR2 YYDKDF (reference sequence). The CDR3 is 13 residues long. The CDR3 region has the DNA TGTGCCACCAGGGTTTCCGCAGGGCAGCCCCAGCATTTT. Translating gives CATRVSAGQPQHF.

The CDR3: CASSQPLAGGQETQYF. DNA for the CDR3: TGTGCCAGCAGCCAACCACTAGCGGGGGGCCAAGAGACCCAGTACTTC. The gene calls are TRBV4-2 and TRBJ2-5; 12 bases match TRBD2. Germline V gene data show CDR1 as LGHNA and CDR2 as YNFKEQ. Trimming at V came to 2 bases and at J to 1 base, leaving 2 bases not matched to a gene. The CDR3 sequence is 16 residues long.

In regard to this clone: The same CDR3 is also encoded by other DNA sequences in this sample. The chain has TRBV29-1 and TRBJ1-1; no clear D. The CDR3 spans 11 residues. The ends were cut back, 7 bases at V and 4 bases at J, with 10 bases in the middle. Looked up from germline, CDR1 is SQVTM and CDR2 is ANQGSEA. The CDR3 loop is CSAGEGTEAFF. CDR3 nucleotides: TGCAGCGCTGGCGAGGGCACTGAAGCTTTCTTT.

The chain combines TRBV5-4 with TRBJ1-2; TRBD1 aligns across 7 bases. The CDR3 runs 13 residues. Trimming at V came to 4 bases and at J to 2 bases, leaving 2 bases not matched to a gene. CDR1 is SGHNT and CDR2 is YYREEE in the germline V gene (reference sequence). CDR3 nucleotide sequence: TGTGCCAGCAGCCCGGGACAGAACTATGGCTACACCTTC. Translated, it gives CASSPGQNYGYTF.

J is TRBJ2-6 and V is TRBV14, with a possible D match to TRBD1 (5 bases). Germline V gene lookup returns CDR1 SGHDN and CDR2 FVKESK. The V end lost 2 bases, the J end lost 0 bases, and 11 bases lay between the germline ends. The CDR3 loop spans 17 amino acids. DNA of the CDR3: TGTGCCAGCAGCCAATCAGGACATTACTCTGGGGCCAACGTCCTGACTTTC. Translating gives CASSQSGHYSGANVLTF.

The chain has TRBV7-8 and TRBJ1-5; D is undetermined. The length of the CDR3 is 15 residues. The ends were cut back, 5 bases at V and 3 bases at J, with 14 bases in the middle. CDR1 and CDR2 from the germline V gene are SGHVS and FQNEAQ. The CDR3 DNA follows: TGTGCCAGCAGCACACTAGAGGGATACAATCAGCCCCAGCATTTT. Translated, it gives CASSTLEGYNQPQHF.

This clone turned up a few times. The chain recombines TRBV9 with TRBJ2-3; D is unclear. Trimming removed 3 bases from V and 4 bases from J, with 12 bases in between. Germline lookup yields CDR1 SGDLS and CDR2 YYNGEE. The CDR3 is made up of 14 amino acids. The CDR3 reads CASSGQVRSDTQYF. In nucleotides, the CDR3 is TGTGCCAGCAGCGGCCAGGTTCGATCAGATACGCAGTATTTT.

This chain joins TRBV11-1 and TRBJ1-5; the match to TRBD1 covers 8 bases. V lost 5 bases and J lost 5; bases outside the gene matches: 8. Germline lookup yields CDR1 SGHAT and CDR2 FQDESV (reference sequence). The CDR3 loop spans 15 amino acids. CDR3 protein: CASSQATGADQPQHF. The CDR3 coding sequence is TGTGCCAGCAGCCAAGCGACAGGGGCGGATCAGCCCCAGCATTTT. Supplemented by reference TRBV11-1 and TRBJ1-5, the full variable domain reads EAEVAQSPRYKITEKSQAVAFWCDPISGHATLYWYRQILGQGPELLVQFQDESVVDDSQLPKDRFSAERLKGVDSTLKIQPAELGDSAMYLCASSQATGADQPQHFGDGTRLSIL.

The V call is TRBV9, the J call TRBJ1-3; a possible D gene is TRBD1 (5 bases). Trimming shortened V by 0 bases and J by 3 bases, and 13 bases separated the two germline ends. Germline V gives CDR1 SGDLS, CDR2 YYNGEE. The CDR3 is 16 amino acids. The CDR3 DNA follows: TGTGCCAGCAGCGTAGCGGACATGCTGAGTGGAAACACCATATATTTT. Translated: CASSVADMLSGNTIYF.

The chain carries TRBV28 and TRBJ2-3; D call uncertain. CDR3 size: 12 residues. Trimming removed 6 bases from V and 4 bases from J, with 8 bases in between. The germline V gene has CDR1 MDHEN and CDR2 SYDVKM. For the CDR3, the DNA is TGTGCCAGCAGCTCCCTTCCAGATACGCAGTATTTT. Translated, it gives CASSSLPDTQYF.

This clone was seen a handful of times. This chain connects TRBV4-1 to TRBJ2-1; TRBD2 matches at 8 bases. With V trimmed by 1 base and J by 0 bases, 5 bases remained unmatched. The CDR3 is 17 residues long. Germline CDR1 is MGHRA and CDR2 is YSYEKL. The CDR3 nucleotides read TGCGCCAGCAGCCAAGGTTCGGGGGGGAGCTCCTACAATGAGCAGTTCTTC. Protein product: CASSQGSGGSSYNEQFF.

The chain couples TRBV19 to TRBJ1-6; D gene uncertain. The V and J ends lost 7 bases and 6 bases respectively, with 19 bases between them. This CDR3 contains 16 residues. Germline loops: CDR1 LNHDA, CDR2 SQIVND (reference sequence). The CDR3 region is CASTLDPGESNSPLHF. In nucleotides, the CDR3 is TGTGCCAGTACCCTGGATCCGGGTGAGAGTAATTCACCCCTCCACTTT.

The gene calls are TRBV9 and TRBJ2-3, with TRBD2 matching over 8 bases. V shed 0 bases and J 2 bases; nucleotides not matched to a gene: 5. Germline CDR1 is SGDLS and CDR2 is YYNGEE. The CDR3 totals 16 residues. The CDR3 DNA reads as TGTGCCAGCAGCGTAGAGTCGGGGGGGCCCACAGATACGCAGTATTTT. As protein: CASSVESGGPTDTQYF.

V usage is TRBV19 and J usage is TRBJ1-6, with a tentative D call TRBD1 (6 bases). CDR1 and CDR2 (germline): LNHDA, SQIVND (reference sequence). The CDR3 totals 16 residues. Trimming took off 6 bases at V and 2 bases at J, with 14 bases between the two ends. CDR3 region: CASSLRGVTYNSPLHF. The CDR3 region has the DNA TGTGCCAGTAGCCTCAGGGGAGTCACCTATAATTCACCCCTCCACTTT.